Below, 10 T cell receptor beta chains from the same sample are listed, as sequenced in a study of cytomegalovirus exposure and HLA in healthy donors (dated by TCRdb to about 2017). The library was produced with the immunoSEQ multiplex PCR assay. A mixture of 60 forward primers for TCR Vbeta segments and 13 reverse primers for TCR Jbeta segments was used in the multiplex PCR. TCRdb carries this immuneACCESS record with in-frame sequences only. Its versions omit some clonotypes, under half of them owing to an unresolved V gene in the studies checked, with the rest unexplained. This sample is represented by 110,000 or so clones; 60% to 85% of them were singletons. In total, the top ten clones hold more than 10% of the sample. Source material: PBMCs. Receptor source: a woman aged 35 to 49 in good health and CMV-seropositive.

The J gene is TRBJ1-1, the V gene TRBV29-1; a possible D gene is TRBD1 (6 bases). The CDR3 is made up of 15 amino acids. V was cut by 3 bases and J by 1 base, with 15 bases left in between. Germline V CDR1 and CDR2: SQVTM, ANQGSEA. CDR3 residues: CSVEGQLGGNTEAFF. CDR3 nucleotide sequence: TGCAGCGTTGAGGGACAACTAGGAGGGAACACTGAAGCTTTCTTT.

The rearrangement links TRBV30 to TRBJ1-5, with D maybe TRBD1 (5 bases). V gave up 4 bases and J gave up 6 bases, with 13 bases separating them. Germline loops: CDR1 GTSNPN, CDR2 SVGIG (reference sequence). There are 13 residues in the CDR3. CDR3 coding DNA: TGTGCCTGGACGGGGACTTTCGGTCAGCCCCAGCATTTT. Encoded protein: CAWTGTFGQPQHF.

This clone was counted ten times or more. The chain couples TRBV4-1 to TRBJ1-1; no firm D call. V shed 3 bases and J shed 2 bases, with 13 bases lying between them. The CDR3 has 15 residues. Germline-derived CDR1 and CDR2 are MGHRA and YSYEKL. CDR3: CASSHLRGSNTEAFF. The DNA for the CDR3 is TGCGCCAGCAGCCACCTTAGAGGGAGCAACACTGAAGCTTTCTTT.

Here the CDR3 reads CAWAPDLEIYGYTF. In nucleotides, the CDR3 is TGTGCCTGGGCGCCTGATCTGGAGATCTATGGCTACACCTTC. The V gene is TRBV30, the J gene TRBJ1-2, with D hard to call. The CDR3 totals 14 residues. Germline V gene sequence: CDR1 GTSNPN, CDR2 SVGIG (reference sequence). V lost 5 bases, J lost 4 bases, and 17 bases lay in between.

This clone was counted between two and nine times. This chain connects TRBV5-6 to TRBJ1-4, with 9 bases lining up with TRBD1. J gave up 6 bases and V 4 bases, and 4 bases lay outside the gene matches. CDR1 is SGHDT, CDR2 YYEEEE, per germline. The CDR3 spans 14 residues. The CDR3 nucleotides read TGTGCCAGCAGCGGGGGACAGGGTCATGAAAAACTGTTTTTT. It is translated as CASSGGQGHEKLFF.

CDR3: CASSLGQNYGELFF. The DNA for the CDR3 is TGTGCCAGCAGCCTAGGACAGAATTACGGGGAGCTGTTTTTT. The chain carries TRBV6-6 and TRBJ2-2, with D tentatively TRBD1 (6 bases). Germline CDR1 and CDR2: MNHNY and SVGAGI (reference sequence). V was pared by 6 bases and J by 7 bases, with 15 bases between. The CDR3 is made up of 14 amino acids.

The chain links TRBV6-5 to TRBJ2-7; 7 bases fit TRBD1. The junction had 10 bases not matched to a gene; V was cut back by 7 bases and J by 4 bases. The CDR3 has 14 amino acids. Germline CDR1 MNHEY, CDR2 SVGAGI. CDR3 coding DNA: TGTGCCAGCAAGCTGAACAGGGGCGGGTACGAGCAGTACTTC. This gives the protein CASKLNRGGYEQYF.

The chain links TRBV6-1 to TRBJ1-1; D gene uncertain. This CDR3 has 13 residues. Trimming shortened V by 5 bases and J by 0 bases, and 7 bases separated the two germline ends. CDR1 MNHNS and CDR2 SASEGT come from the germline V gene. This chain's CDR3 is CASSFTVNTEAFF. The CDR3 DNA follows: TGTGCCAGCAGTTTCACAGTGAACACTGAAGCTTTCTTT.

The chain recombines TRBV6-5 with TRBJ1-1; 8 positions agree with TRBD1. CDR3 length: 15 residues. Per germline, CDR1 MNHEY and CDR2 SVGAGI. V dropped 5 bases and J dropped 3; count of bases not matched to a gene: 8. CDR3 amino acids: CASSNYDRGHTEAFF. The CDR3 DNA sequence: TGTGCCAGCAGTAACTATGACAGGGGACACACTGAAGCTTTCTTT.

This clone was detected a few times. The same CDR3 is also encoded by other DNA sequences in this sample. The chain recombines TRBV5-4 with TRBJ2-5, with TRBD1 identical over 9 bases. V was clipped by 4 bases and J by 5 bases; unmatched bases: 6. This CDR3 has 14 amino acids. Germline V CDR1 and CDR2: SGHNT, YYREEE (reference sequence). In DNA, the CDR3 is TGTGCCAGCAGCCCCACAGGGGGCGGGGAGACCCAGTACTTC. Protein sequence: CASSPTGGGETQYF.